This TCR beta chain was identified during a study of control samples from healthy donors and cancer patients. The CDR3 is 15 amino acids. V lost 4 bases, J lost 6 bases, and 7 bases stayed unmatched. CDR1 is SNHLY and CDR2 is FYNNEI in the germline V gene. The method was immunoSEQ multiplex PCR; TCRdb's version includes in-frame clones alone and lacks a portion of them. The sample gives 390,000 or so clones, 75% to 95% of which show up once; around 6.5% is in the top ten. The sample consisted of PBMCs. The chain is built from TRBV2 and TRBJ1-5; 9 nucleotides agree with TRBD1. The receptor's source is a man in his forties with head and neck cancer. The CDR3 region is CASSVRGQGSQPQHF. The CDR3 DNA reads as TGTGCCAGCAGTGTTCGGGGACAGGGAAGTCAGCCCCAGCATTTT.